These 31 T cell receptor beta chains originate from one sample sequenced in a study of blood T cell repertoires in COVID-19. The repertoire was sequenced with immunoSEQ multiplex PCR; TCRdb's copy has only in-frame clones and lacks some. The sample includes a few hundred thousand clones, 80% to 90% of them seen just once. The sequenced sample consisted of peripheral blood. The receptors were sampled from a woman under 40 with COVID-19, enrolled during active disease.

The V call is TRBV6-4, the J call TRBJ2-7; 7 positions match TRBD2. With 3 bases clipped from V and 6 bases from J, the junction kept 5 bases outside the gene matches. The CDR3 runs to 13 residues. The germline CDR1 and CDR2 sequences are MRHNA and SNTAGT. The CDR3 DNA follows: TGTGCCAGCAGTGAGAGACCTAGCGGCGAGCAGTACTTC. It encodes CASSERPSGEQYF.

The chain recombines TRBV7-2 with TRBJ2-3, with D perhaps matching TRBD2 (6 bases). This CDR3 spans 18 amino acids. With 7 bases removed from V and 2 bases from J, the gap between germline ends came to 25 bases. Germline V gene sequence: CDR1 SGHTA, CDR2 FQGNSA. This chain's CDR3 is CASNDVVRELVFTDTQYF. CDR3 nucleotide sequence: TGTGCCAGCAACGATGTGGTCCGGGAGCTCGTCTTCACAGATACGCAGTATTTT. The full variable domain, rest sourced from reference TRBV7-2 and TRBJ2-3, is GAGVSQSPSNKVTEKGKDVELRCDPISGHTALYWYRQSLGQGLEFLIYFQGNSAPDKSGLPSDRFSAERTGGSVSTLTIQRTQQEDSAVYLCASNDVVRELVFTDTQYFGPGTRLTVL.

This clone was seen only once. The chain has TRBV28 and TRBJ1-1; D is perhaps TRBD1 (6 bases). The CDR3 extends over 15 amino acids. Germline CDR1 MDHEN, CDR2 SYDVKM. Deletions cut 10 bases from V and 3 bases from J, with 21 bases between. The CDR3 spells CAIQGSGRVDTEAFF. The CDR3 region has the DNA TGTGCCATCCAGGGGTCGGGCAGGGTAGACACTGAAGCTTTCTTT.

V is TRBV3-1 (or the pseudogene TRBV3-2) and J is TRBJ1-1; D unresolved. Germline V gene data show CDR1 as LGHDT and CDR2 as YNNKEL (reference sequence). V was clipped by 4 bases and J by 6 bases, with 15 bases between them. CDR3 length equals 14 residues. The CDR3 DNA reads as TGTGCCAGCAGCCCTACCTTTGGTGACTCTGAAGCTTTCTTT. This gives the protein CASSPTFGDSEAFF.

The chain links TRBV19 to TRBJ2-1, with D unclear. The length of the CDR3 is 15 residues. The germline V gene has CDR1 LNHDA and CDR2 SQIVND (reference sequence). Between the trimmed V and J ends, which lost 3 bases and 3 bases, there was a span of 12 bases. CDR3 residues: CASSIEAYDYNEQFF. In DNA, the CDR3 is TGTGCCAGTAGTATTGAGGCTTATGACTACAATGAGCAGTTCTTC.

The chain employs TRBV2 and TRBJ2-7, with TRBD2 identical over 11 bases. This CDR3 contains 15 residues. Trimming at V came to 5 bases and at J to 3 bases, leaving 6 bases not matched to a gene. Germline values: CDR1 SNHLY, CDR2 FYNNEI. CDR3 in amino acids: CASSPTSGVLYEQYF. In DNA form, the CDR3 reads TGTGCCAGCAGTCCGACTAGCGGGGTGCTCTACGAGCAGTACTTC. The whole variable domain, remainder taken from reference TRBV2 and TRBJ2-7, is EPEVTQTPSHQVTQMGQEVILRCVPISNHLYFYWYRQILGQKVEFLVSFYNNEISEKSEIFDDQFSVERPDGSNFTLKIRSTKLEDSAMYFCASSPTSGVLYEQYFGPGTRLTVT.

The chain couples TRBV11-3 to TRBJ1-1; a possible D gene is TRBD1 (5 bases). Germline V gene data show CDR1 as SGHNT and CDR2 as YENEEA. The CDR3 sequence is 14 residues long. The V end lost 5 bases, the J end lost 3 bases, and 13 bases lay between the germline ends. The CDR3 DNA reads as TGTGCCAGCAGCCCCGACAGAGCTGACACTGAAGCTTTCTTT. Encoded protein: CASSPDRADTEAFF.

The V and J genes are TRBV7-9 and TRBJ2-2; TRBD1 is a possible D gene (6 bases). This CDR3 region has 14 residues. The germline CDR1 and CDR2 sequences are SEHNR and FQNEAQ (reference sequence). The V and J ends lost 5 bases and 4 bases respectively, with 11 bases between them. The CDR3 DNA reads TGTGCCAGCAGCGGGACCAGGGGCACCGGGGAGCTGTTTTTT. Translation: CASSGTRGTGELFF. The full variable domain, in which reference TRBV7-9 and TRBJ2-2 provide the parts outside the CDR3, is DTGVSQNPRHKITKRGQNVTFRCDPISEHNRLYWYRQTLGQGPEFLTYFQNEAQLEKSRLLSDRFSAERPKGSFSTLEIQRTEQGDSAMYLCASSGTRGTGELFFGEGSRLTVL.

This clone was observed many times. The genes are TRBV6-2 or TRBV6-3 and TRBJ1-1; D not certain. From germline, CDR1 is MNHEY and CDR2 SVGEGT. The CDR3 extends over 16 amino acids. With 6 bases removed from V and 0 bases from J, the gap between germline ends came to 17 bases. The CDR3 loop is CASSYTRRKMNTEAFF. The CDR3 DNA reads TGTGCCAGCAGCTATACCCGCAGGAAGATGAACACTGAAGCTTTCTTT.

The genes are TRBV7-2 and TRBJ1-1; no reliable D call. Germline assignment: CDR1 SGHTA and CDR2 FQGNSA. Trimming removed 2 bases at V and 2 bases at J, with 6 bases between. The CDR3 totals 13 residues. Written as DNA, the CDR3 is TGTGCCAGCAGCTTATACATAAACACTGAAGCTTTCTTT. It translates to CASSLYINTEAFF. Full variable domain (rest looked up from reference TRBV7-2 and TRBJ1-1): GAGVSQSPSNKVTEKGKDVELRCDPISGHTALYWYRQSLGQGLEFLIYFQGNSAPDKSGLPSDRFSAERTGGSVSTLTIQRTQQEDSAVYLCASSLYINTEAFFGQGTRLTVV.

The chain recombines TRBV7-9 with TRBJ2-2; 8 nucleotides align to TRBD2. V shed 5 bases, J shed 5 bases, and the junction held 10 bases outside the gene matches. From germline, CDR1 is SEHNR and CDR2 FQNEAQ (reference sequence). CDR3 length: 16 amino acids. The DNA for the CDR3 is TGTGCCAGCAGCCCGCCGGGGGGGGCGAGGACCGGGGAGCTGTTTTTT. As protein: CASSPPGGARTGELFF.

V and J are TRBV2 and TRBJ2-1; D perhaps matches TRBD2 (6 bases). Between the trimmed V and J ends, which lost 9 bases and 9 bases, there was a span of 21 bases. Germline lookup yields CDR1 SNHLY and CDR2 FYNNEI. The length of the CDR3 is 14 residues. The CDR3 protein is CASIMTVLATEQFF. The CDR3 nucleotides are TGTGCCAGTATAATGACCGTACTAGCCACTGAGCAGTTCTTC.

The rearrangement links TRBV11-2 to TRBJ2-7; D is unclear. V lost 0 bases and J lost 5, with 11 bases in between. Germline V gene lookup returns CDR1 SGHAT and CDR2 FQNNGV. The CDR3 is 14 residues long. The CDR3 spells CASSLDLVYNEQYV. The CDR3 DNA sequence: TGTGCCAGCAGCTTAGATCTCGTCTATAACGAGCAGTACGTC.

This sequence joins TRBV7-2 and TRBJ2-5, with a possible D match to TRBD2 (6 bases). Germline V gives CDR1 SGHTA, CDR2 FQGNSA. The CDR3 covers 16 residues. Trimming cost V 5 bases and J 4 bases, with 20 bases left between them. The CDR3 region is CASSASTSRLVETQYF. CDR3 sequence (DNA): TGTGCCAGCAGCGCCAGCACGTCGCGACTAGTAGAGACCCAGTACTTC.

The chain combines TRBV4-1 with TRBJ1-1, with TRBD1 matching over 10 bases. This CDR3 is 14 amino acids long. V shed 3 bases and J 7 bases; nucleotides not matched to a gene: 5. CDR1 is MGHRA and CDR2 is YSYEKL in the germline V gene. The DNA for the CDR3 is TGCGCCAGCAGCCACCGACAGGGGGCGGTTGAAGCTTTCTTT. It encodes CASSHRQGAVEAFF.

Here the CDR3 reads CASSYRDSYGYTF. The CDR3 DNA follows: TGTGCCAGCAGTTACCGGGACAGCTATGGCTACACCTTC. The chain is built from TRBV12-3 or TRBV12-4 and TRBJ1-2; 7 bases match TRBD1. This CDR3 contains 13 residues. Trimming cost V 4 bases and J 4 bases; bases outside gene matches: 3.

V usage is TRBV7-2 and J usage is TRBJ2-1; 8 nucleotides line up with TRBD2. Germline V gene sequence: CDR1 SGHTA, CDR2 FQGNSA. Losses at the gene ends were 1 base for V and 4 bases for J; bases not matched to a gene: 9. The CDR3 totals 17 residues. CDR3 region: CASSLGWLAGFYNEQFF. CDR3 DNA: TGTGCCAGCAGCTTAGGGTGGCTAGCGGGCTTTTACAATGAGCAGTTCTTC.

The chain has TRBV5-1 and TRBJ2-7, with TRBD1 as a possible D gene (5 bases). This CDR3 contains 12 residues. The germline V gene has CDR1 SGHRS and CDR2 YFSETQ. Trimming removed 4 bases from V and 3 bases from J, with 8 bases in between. The CDR3 DNA reads as TGCGCCAGCAGCACGGACAACTACGAGCAGTACTTC. As protein: CASSTDNYEQYF.

The chain combines TRBV29-1 with TRBJ2-3; 9 bases are a match to TRBD1. V was clipped by 6 bases and J by 6 bases; unmatched bases: 10. Germline CDR1 is SQVTM and CDR2 is ANQGSEA. This CDR3 comprises 14 residues. The CDR3 nucleotides read TGCAGCGTCCAACCGACAGGGGGGCTGGATACGCAGTATTTT. Translation gives CSVQPTGGLDTQYF.

This chain links TRBV19 with TRBJ2-1; 11 positions match TRBD2. CDR1 and CDR2 from the germline V gene are LNHDA and SQIVND (reference sequence). Losses at the gene ends were 5 bases for V and 4 bases for J; bases not matched to a gene: 10. This CDR3 spans 17 amino acids. The CDR3 bases are TGTGCCAGTAGTCTCGACACCGGGACTAGCGGTTACAATGAGCAGTTCTTC. As protein: CASSLDTGTSGYNEQFF.

The chain employs TRBV5-1 and TRBJ2-5; 7 bases map to TRBD2. CDR3 length equals 17 residues. The V gene's germline CDR1 is SGHRS and CDR2 YFSETQ. J gave up 1 base and V 0 bases, and 9 bases lay outside the gene matches. CDR3: CASSLVVTAGPQETQYF. CDR3 in DNA: TGCGCCAGCAGCTTGGTGGTGACAGCGGGACCCCAAGAGACCCAGTACTTC.

As concerns this clone: The same CDR3 is also encoded by other DNA sequences in this sample. V is TRBV28 and J is TRBJ1-4; unclear D gene. CDR1 is MDHEN, CDR2 SYDVKM, per germline. This CDR3 is built from 15 residues. The ends were cut back, 5 bases at V and 0 bases at J, with 10 bases in the middle. This CDR3 reads CASSPRSPTNEKLFF. Written as DNA, the CDR3 is TGTGCCAGCAGTCCCAGGTCCCCAACTAATGAAAAACTGTTTTTT. The full variable domain, in which reference TRBV28 and TRBJ1-4 provide the parts outside the CDR3, is DVKVTQSSRYLVKRTGEKVFLECVQDMDHENMFWYRQDPGLGLRLIYFSYDVKMKEKGDIPEGYSVSREKKERFSLILESASTNQTSMYLCASSPRSPTNEKLFFGSGTQLSVL.

The rearrangement uses TRBV28 and TRBJ2-7; 7 bases are a match to TRBD2. The V gene's germline CDR1 is MDHEN and CDR2 SYDVKM. The ends lost 6 bases at V and 5 bases at J; junction bases unmatched: 19. This CDR3 comprises 17 residues. CDR3 in DNA: TGTGCCAGCAGCCTGGTCCCCTATGGAGCGGGAATCGACGAGCAGTACGTC. It yields the protein CASSLVPYGAGIDEQYV.

This sequence joins TRBV6-5 and TRBJ1-2; tentative D call: TRBD1 (5 bases). CDR1 MNHEY and CDR2 SVGAGI come from the germline V gene. V lost 7 bases and J lost 4, with 19 bases in between. The CDR3 is made up of 15 amino acids. The CDR3 DNA reads TGTGCCAGCACTGCGGGGGACCTTCGGGGCTATGGCTACACCTTC. Its protein is CASTAGDLRGYGYTF.

The J gene is TRBJ2-6, the V gene TRBV9, with a weak D call TRBD2 (7 bases). Deletions cut 0 bases from V and 7 bases from J, with 14 bases between. There are 16 residues in the CDR3. CDR1 and CDR2 (germline): SGDLS, YYNGEE. The CDR3, as DNA: TGTGCCAGCAGCGTAGCGGGGGGCGGTATTGCCAACGTCCTGACTTTC. Protein sequence: CASSVAGGGIANVLTF.

The chain recombines TRBV18 with TRBJ2-7, with D uncertain. Trimming left V 2 bases short and J 4 bases short, with 9 bases between. Germline CDR1 is KGHSH and CDR2 is LQKENI. The CDR3 spans 13 residues. The CDR3 reads CASSPADGYEQYV. The DNA for the CDR3 is TGTGCCAGCTCACCAGCGGATGGGTACGAGCAGTACGTC.

The J gene is TRBJ2-1, the V gene TRBV6-2 or TRBV6-3, with 8 bases aligning to TRBD2. Germline CDR1 reads MNHEY; CDR2 reads SVGEGT. Trimming took 2 bases from V and 4 from J; bases not matched to a gene: 1. The CDR3 is 14 amino acids. The CDR3 protein is CASSYLAGYNEQFF. Here the CDR3 DNA reads TGTGCCAGCAGTTACCTAGCGGGTTACAATGAGCAGTTCTTC.

V gene TRBV6-5 combines with J gene TRBJ1-1; a possible D gene is TRBD1 (6 bases). From germline, CDR1 is MNHEY and CDR2 SVGAGI. This CDR3 spans 16 amino acids. V was trimmed by 0 bases and J by 6 bases, leaving 17 bases between them. The CDR3 protein is CASSYSITGGASEAFF. CDR3 bases: TGTGCCAGCAGTTACTCGATAACGGGGGGCGCTTCTGAAGCTTTCTTT.

The CDR3 bases are TGTGCCAGCAGGCACTCTTCGGATGAGCAGTTCTTC. Translating gives CASRHSSDEQFF. V is TRBV28 and J is TRBJ2-1; no firm D call. V was trimmed by 6 bases and J by 8 bases, leaving 11 bases between them. Per the germline V gene, CDR1 is MDHEN and CDR2 is SYDVKM. This CDR3 region has 12 residues. Combining the CDR3 with reference TRBV28 and TRBJ2-1 gives the whole variable domain DVKVTQSSRYLVKRTGEKVFLECVQDMDHENMFWYRQDPGLGLRLIYFSYDVKMKEKGDIPEGYSVSREKKERFSLILESASTNQTSMYLCASRHSSDEQFFGPGTRLTVL.

The chain employs TRBV4-3 and TRBJ2-2, with 7 bases fitting TRBD1. The length of the CDR3 is 20 residues. Unmatched junction bases numbered 18, after V lost 0 bases and J lost 5 bases. Germline CDR1 and CDR2: LGHNA and YSLEER. For the CDR3, the DNA is TGCGCCAGCAGCCAAGATAGGGGGCGTGGAAGGGGGCGTAGTACCGGGGAGCTGTTTTTT. As protein: CASSQDRGRGRGRSTGELFF.

There are a few counts of this clone. This chain links TRBV12-1 with TRBJ1-1; TRBD1, the table's D call, lacks a check against the DNA. TRBV12-1 constitutes a pseudogene. There are 15 residues in the CDR3. The CDR3 is CASSFPGQPNTEAFF. In nucleotides, the CDR3 is TGTGCCAGCAGCTTTCCGGGACAACCAAACACTGAAGCTTTCTTT.